Listed here is a single T cell receptor (beta chain). Its specificity is not known. The iRepertoire nested amplicon-rescue multiplex PCR amplified TCR alpha and beta CDR3s from RNA. TCRdb re-analysed the multiplex PCR reads in MiXCR, keeping a single row per CDR3 protein. In the table there are about 110,000 distinct CDR3 sequences, under 30% of which are singletons. Trimming cost V 2 bases and J 6 bases, with 17 bases left between them. Germline V gene sequence: CDR1 SGHTA, CDR2 FQGNSA. The CDR3 runs to 15 residues. The data were taken from a study of glioma-infiltrating T cells. Whole-study results and caveats: Above-expected tissue-blood divergence occurred in all gliomas, most in low-grade ones.

The sample was glioma tissue, nonneoplastic brain tissue, or PBMCs (not recorded which). The clonotype originates from a human donor with low-grade glioma or glioblastoma, undergoing nonglioma brain surgery, or in good health (not recorded which). V gene TRBV7-2 combines with J gene TRBJ2-7; D may be TRBD1 (5 bases). CDR3 amino acids: CASSLLGQRVSEQYF. Here the CDR3 DNA reads TGTGCCAGCAGCTTATTAGGACAAAGAGTAAGCGAGCAGTACTTC.